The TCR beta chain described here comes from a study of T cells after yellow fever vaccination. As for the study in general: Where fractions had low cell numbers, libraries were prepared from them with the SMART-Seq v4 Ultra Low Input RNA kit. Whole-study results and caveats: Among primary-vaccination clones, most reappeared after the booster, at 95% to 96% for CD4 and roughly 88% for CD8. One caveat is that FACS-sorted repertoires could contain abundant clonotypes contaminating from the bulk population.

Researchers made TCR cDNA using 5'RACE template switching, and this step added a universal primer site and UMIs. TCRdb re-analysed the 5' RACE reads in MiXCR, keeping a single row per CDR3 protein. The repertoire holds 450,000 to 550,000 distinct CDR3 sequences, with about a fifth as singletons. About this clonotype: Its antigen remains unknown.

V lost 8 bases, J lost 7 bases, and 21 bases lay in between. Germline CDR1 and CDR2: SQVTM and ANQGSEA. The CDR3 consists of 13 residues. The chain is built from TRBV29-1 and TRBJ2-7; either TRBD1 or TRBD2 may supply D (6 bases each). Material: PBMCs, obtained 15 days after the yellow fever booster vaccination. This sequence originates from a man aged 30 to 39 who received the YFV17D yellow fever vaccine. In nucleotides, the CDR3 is TGCAGCATAAAGCCGGGCCGGGGGCAGGAGCAGTACTTC. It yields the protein CSIKPGRGQEQYF.